Following are 13 T cell receptor beta chains from one sample sequenced in a study of blood T cell repertoires in COVID-19. Data came from immunoSEQ multiplex PCR; TCRdb stores just in-frame clones and leaves some out. The repertoire includes 45,000 to 70,000 clones, roughly 87% of them detected once, and roughly a fifth sits in the top ten. Sequenced material: peripheral blood. These receptors originate from a woman older than 75 with COVID-19, enrolled during active disease.

CDR3: CAGRLAQETQYF. CDR3 DNA sequence: TGTGCCGGAAGACTAGCCCAAGAGACCCAGTACTTC. The rearrangement links TRBV2 to TRBJ2-5; TRBD2 matches 7 bases. The germline V gene encodes CDR1 SNHLY and CDR2 FYNNEI. There are 12 residues in the CDR3. V lost 11 bases and J lost 1; bases outside the gene matches: 4.

The chain links TRBV12-5 to TRBJ1-2, with TRBD1 matching over 8 bases. The V segment lost 11 bases and the J segment 3 bases; nucleotides outside the gene matches: 11. This CDR3 is 14 amino acids long. In germline, CDR1 is LGHNT, CDR2 FRNRAP. Written as DNA, the CDR3 is TGTGCTTCCCGGAGGGCAGGGGGCGACTATGGCTACACCTTC. This translates into CASRRAGGDYGYTF.

This chain links TRBV15 with TRBJ1-2; 11 positions agree with TRBD1. Unmatched junction bases numbered 13, after V lost 3 bases and J lost 4 bases. CDR1 LNHNV and CDR2 YYDKDF come from the germline V gene (reference sequence). The CDR3 extends over 18 amino acids. Here the CDR3 reads CATSSSTSGTGGLYGYTF. The CDR3 DNA sequence: TGTGCCACCAGCAGTAGTACCTCCGGGACAGGGGGTCTCTATGGCTACACCTTC.

A few counts support this clone. The genes are TRBV29-1 and TRBJ2-5; D is uncertain. This CDR3 spans 12 amino acids. Per germline, CDR1 SQVTM and CDR2 ANQGSEA. Trimming shortened V by 4 bases and J by 0 bases, and 6 bases separated the two germline ends. DNA for the CDR3: TGCAGCGTTGGCGGTAACCAAGAGACCCAGTACTTC. Its protein product is CSVGGNQETQYF. Looking up the rest from reference TRBV29-1 and TRBJ2-5 gives the full variable domain: SAVISQKPSRDICQRGTSLTIQCQVDSQVTMMFWYRQQPGQSLTLIATANQGSEATYESGFVIDKFPISRPNLTFSTLTVSNMSPEDSSIYLCSVGGNQETQYFGPGTRLLVL.

This rearrangement joins TRBV6-5 to TRBJ2-1; D is unresolved. The CDR3 is 15 residues long. V shed 7 bases and J shed 1 base, with 14 bases lying between them. The V gene's germline CDR1 is MNHEY and CDR2 SVGAGI. In nucleotides, the CDR3 is TGTGCCAGCAATCAGGATTCACTTTCCTACAATGAGCAGTTCTTC. Residues: CASNQDSLSYNEQFF.

This chain links TRBV4-2 with TRBJ1-2; perhaps TRBD1 as D (5 bases). Germline V gene data show CDR1 as LGHNA and CDR2 as YNFKEQ. Between the trimmed V and J ends, which lost 1 base and 4 bases, there was a span of 16 bases. This CDR3 is 16 amino acids long. CDR3 in amino acids: CASSQVGTGGLYGYTF. The DNA for the CDR3 is TGTGCCAGCAGCCAAGTAGGCACAGGAGGGCTCTATGGCTACACCTTC.

The table lists this clone with a count of one. The CDR3 DNA follows: TGTGCCAGCAGCTCGTATGCAACTAATGAAAAACTGTTTTTT. Its protein product is CASSSYATNEKLFF. This chain connects TRBV11-1 to TRBJ1-4; D gene uncertain. From germline, CDR1 is SGHAT and CDR2 FQDESV (reference sequence). The CDR3 extends over 14 amino acids. V lost 4 bases to trimming and J lost 0 bases, with 6 bases between them.

The chain employs TRBV5-1 and TRBJ1-3; no clear D. Trimming took off 0 bases at V and 4 bases at J, with 14 bases between the two ends. CDR1 is SGHRS and CDR2 is YFSETQ in the germline V gene. The CDR3 is 16 residues long. The chain's CDR3 is CASSLEGGTGGNTIYF. In nucleotides, the CDR3 is TGCGCCAGCAGCTTGGAAGGCGGAACGGGGGGAAACACCATATATTTT.

The V gene is TRBV19, the J gene TRBJ2-1, with 7 bases aligning to TRBD2. CDR3 length: 14 residues. From germline, CDR1 is LNHDA and CDR2 SQIVND (reference sequence). The junction had 6 bases not matched to a gene; V was cut back by 3 bases and J by 7 bases. DNA for the CDR3: TGTGCCAGTAGTATTCGGGGGGAGCCAAATGAGCAGTTCTTC. Its translation is CASSIRGEPNEQFF.

This chain links TRBV6-6 with TRBJ1-2; D perhaps matches TRBD1 (6 bases). With 2 bases removed from V and 4 bases from J, the gap between germline ends came to 11 bases. CDR1 and CDR2 from the germline V gene are MNHNY and SVGAGI (reference sequence). CDR3 length: 14 residues. CDR3 region: CASSYGGMGYGYTF. The CDR3, as DNA: TGTGCCAGCAGTTACGGGGGCATGGGCTATGGCTACACCTTC.

This chain links TRBV10-3 with TRBJ2-7; TRBD2 is a possible D gene (5 bases). CDR3 length: 13 amino acids. The germline V gene has CDR1 ENHRY and CDR2 SYGVKD. V was trimmed by 2 bases and J by 0 bases, leaving 5 bases between them. The chain's CDR3 is CAISEGGSYEQYF. CDR3 DNA sequence: TGTGCCATCAGTGAGGGAGGCTCCTACGAGCAGTACTTC.

This clone was found once. This chain joins TRBV7-8 and TRBJ1-6; D ambiguous. V was trimmed by 5 bases and J by 0 bases, leaving 14 bases between them. The CDR3 is 17 residues long. Germline V lookup: CDR1 SGHVS, CDR2 FQNEAQ. The CDR3 region is CASSPAVASSYNSPLHF. CDR3 DNA sequence: TGTGCCAGCAGCCCCGCGGTGGCCAGCTCCTATAATTCACCCCTCCACTTT.

The V call is TRBV5-4, the J call TRBJ1-4; the D gene is possibly TRBD1 (6 bases). Trimming removed 4 bases at V and 8 bases at J, with 15 bases between. CDR3 length equals 14 residues. The germline V gene encodes CDR1 SGHNT and CDR2 YYREEE (reference sequence). This chain's CDR3 is CASSAGGGREKLFF. CDR3 sequence (DNA): TGTGCCAGCAGCGCGGGGGGGGGCCGAGAAAAACTGTTTTTT. The whole variable domain, remainder taken from reference TRBV5-4 and TRBJ1-4, is ETGVTQSPTHLIKTRGQQVTLRCSSQSGHNTVSWYQQALGQGPQFIFQYYREEENGRGNFPPRFSGLQFPNYSSELNVNALELDDSALYLCASSAGGGREKLFFGSGTQLSVL.